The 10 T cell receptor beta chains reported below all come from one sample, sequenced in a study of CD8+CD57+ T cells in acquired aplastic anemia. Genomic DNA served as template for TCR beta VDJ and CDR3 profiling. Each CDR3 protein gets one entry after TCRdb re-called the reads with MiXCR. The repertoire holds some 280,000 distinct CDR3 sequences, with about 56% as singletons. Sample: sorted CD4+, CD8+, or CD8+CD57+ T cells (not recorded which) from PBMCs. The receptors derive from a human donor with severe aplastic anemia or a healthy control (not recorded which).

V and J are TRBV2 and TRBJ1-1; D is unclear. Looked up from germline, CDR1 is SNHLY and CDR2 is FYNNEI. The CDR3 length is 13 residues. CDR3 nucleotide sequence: TGTGCTGAAGTGACCAGTATGAACACTGAAGCTTTCTTT. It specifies CAEVTSMNTEAFF. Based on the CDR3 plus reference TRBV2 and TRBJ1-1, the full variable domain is EPEVTQTPSHQVTQMGQEVILRCVPISNHLYFYWYRQILGQKVEFLVSFYNNEISEKSEIFDDQFSVERPDGSNFTLKIRSTKLEDSAMYFCAEVTSMNTEAFFGQGTRLTVV.

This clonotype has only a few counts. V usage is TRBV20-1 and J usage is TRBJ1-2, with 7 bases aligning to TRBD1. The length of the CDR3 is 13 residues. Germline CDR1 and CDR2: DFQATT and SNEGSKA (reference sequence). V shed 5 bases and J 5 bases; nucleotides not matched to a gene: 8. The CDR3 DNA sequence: TGCAGTGCTTGGGACAGTCGGGCTTATGGCTACACCTTC. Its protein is CSAWDSRAYGYTF.

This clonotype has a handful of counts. CDR3 sequence reads: CATEGTGSQPQHF. In nucleotides, the CDR3 is TGTGCCACCGAGGGGACGGGGAGTCAGCCCCAGCATTTT. V gene TRBV24-1 combines with J gene TRBJ1-5, with a weak D call TRBD1 (5 bases). This CDR3 region has 13 residues. V lost 9 bases, J lost 6 bases, and 14 bases lay in between. Per the germline V gene, CDR1 is KGHDR and CDR2 is SFDVKD.

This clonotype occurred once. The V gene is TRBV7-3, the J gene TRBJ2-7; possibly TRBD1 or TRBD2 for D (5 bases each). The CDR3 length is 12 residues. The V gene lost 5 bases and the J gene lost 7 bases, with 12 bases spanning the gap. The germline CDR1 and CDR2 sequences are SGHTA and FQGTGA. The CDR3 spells CASSPGDREQYF. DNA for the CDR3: TGTGCCAGCAGCCCCGGGGACCGGGAGCAGTACTTC.

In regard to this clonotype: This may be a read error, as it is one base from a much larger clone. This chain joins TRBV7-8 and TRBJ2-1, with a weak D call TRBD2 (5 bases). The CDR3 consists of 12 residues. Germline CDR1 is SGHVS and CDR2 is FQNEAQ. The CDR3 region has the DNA TGTGCCAGCAGCAGAGACTACAATGAGCAGCTCTTC. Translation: CASSRDYNEQLF. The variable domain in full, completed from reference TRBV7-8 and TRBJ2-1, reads GAGVSQSPRYKVAKRGQDVALRCDPISGHVSLFWYQQALGQGPEFLTYFQNEAQLDKSGLPSDRFFAERPEGSVSTLKIQRTQQEDSAVYLCASSRDYNEQLFGPGTRLTVL.

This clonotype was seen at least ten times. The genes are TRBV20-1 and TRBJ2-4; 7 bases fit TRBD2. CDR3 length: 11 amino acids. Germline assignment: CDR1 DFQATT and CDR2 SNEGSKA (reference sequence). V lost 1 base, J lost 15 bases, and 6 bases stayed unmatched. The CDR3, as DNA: TGCAGTGCTAGAGTTCTGAGGGAGGGGTACTTC. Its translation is CSARVLREGYF.

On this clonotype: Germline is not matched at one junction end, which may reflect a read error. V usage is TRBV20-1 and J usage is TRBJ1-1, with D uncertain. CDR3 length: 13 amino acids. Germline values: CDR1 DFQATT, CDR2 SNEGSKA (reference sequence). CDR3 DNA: TGCAGTGCTAGACGAGGGTTGGGCACTGAAGCTTTCTTC. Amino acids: CSARRGLGTEAFF.

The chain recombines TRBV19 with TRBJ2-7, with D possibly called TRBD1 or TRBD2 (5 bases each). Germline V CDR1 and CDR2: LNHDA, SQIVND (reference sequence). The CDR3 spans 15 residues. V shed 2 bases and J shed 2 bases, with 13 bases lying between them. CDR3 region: CASSIWAGTPYEQYF. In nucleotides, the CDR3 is TGTGCCAGTAGTATATGGGCAGGGACCCCCTACGAGCAGTACTTC.

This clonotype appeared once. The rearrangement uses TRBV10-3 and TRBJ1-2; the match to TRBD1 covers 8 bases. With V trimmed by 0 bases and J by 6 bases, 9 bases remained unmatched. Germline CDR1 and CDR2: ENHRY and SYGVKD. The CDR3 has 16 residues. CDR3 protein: CAISESIGGQVDGYTF. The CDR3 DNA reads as TGTGCCATCAGTGAGTCTATAGGGGGACAGGTTGATGGCTACACCTTC.

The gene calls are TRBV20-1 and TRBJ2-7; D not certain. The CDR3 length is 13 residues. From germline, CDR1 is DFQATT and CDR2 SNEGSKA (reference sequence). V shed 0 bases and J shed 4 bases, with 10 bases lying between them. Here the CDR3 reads CSARDTQSYEQYF. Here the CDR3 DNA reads TGCAGTGCTAGAGATACCCAGAGTTACGAGCAGTACTTC.